This T cell receptor (beta chain) was found in a study of cytomegalovirus exposure and HLA in healthy donors (dated by TCRdb to 2015 to 2018). Describing the broader study: An earlier analysis of roughly 610 of the donors reported around 280 Gb of sequence data and roughly 120 million unique TCR beta sequences obtained from approximately 180 million T cells. Roughly 320 gigabases of sequencing data and around 90 million unique TCR sequences made up an early release that covered around 640 HLA-typed donors. The genetic ancestry cluster associated with self-reported Caucasian donors included about 81% of the roughly 400 genotyped donors. The aim of the study was to test whether cataloging public T cell receptors could identify signatures of past pathogen exposure. The study profiled the T cell repertoires of hundreds of subjects by immunosequencing and related them to cytomegalovirus serostatus. In addition to the first cohort of 666 subjects, a separate validation cohort of approximately 120 different subjects was used. High-throughput TCR immunosequencing, statistical association of individual TCRs with disease status, and machine learning were combined to predict cytomegalovirus infection status. A later analysis re-analyzed previously published TCR beta repertoires from 500 to 700 donors and added high-resolution HLA genotyping to study TCR occurrence patterns. In the later analysis, no new phenotypic data were used to find candidate immune exposures; instead, reliance was placed on TCR beta sequences and their occurrence across donors. To decide whether each TCR beta V gene segment behaved as functional or pseudogenic, an earlier analysis of approximately 590 of the donors relied on high-throughput TCR beta sequencing. Alongside the repertoire data, information on donor age, sex, ethnicity and CMV serostatus was compiled. In a later genetic analysis, genome-wide SNP genotypes for about three fifths of the roughly 670 donors were used, and that subset was treated as a discovery cohort. Every repertoire in the discovery cohort had been generated on one and the same sequencing platform. HLA typing covered class I and class II loci at four-digit resolution. The number of donors typed differed by locus, with roughly 629-640 for A, B, C, DRB1 and DQB1, 522 for DQA1, about 610 for DPA1, and around 450 for DPB1. Roughly five DR-DQ haplotypes were handled as single units for association and clustering because linkage in the cohort was strong. Among roughly 370 genotyped donors of the cohort, an average of about 240,000 unique TCR beta nucleotide sequences were sequenced per donor, about a sixth of them non-productive. General conclusions and limits of the study: Broadly in line with IMGT annotations, most TCR beta V segments showed up in productive rearrangements about 90% or about 30% of the time in an earlier analysis of 587 of the donors. It was suggested by the authors that the approach could potentially be generalized to other disease states and immunological phenotypes. Strong co-occurrence of HLA alleles, especially DR and DQ, made assigning TCR associations to individual alleles difficult. Because counts were too low, about 18 rarely observed V segments, including chromosome 9 orphons, were excluded from the earlier analysis of several hundred of the donors. According to a later genetic analysis, donors in an Asian-associated ancestry cluster had fewer N-insertions in productive TCRs than the roughly 660-donor mean. Linkage disequilibrium might explain the correlated functional status among segregating V segments, but an unknown experimental factor could not be ruled out. The sequencing pipeline was judged likely to have produced a cluster of highly shared sequence variants as a technical artifact. Immune exposure information for the cohort was limited to CMV serostatus. According to a later analysis, TCR association rates differed among HLA loci, with DRB1 alleles showing the most associated TCRs and HLA-C alleles showing the fewest. Only TCR beta chains were sequenced in this cohort, and the absence of alpha or paired-chain data limited detectable features. A further reported finding was that TCR beta sequences accurately predicted the HLA-A and HLA-B alleles for most subjects in the first cohort. At a false discovery rate of 0.05, a later analysis linked 16,951 TCR beta sequences to specific HLA alleles. An association between a missense DCLRE1C variant and V-gene and J-gene trimming of TCR beta chains was found in a later genetic analysis and replicated in an independent cohort. A few of the identified cytomegalovirus-associated TCR beta chains were confirmed in vitro to be specific for cytomegalovirus antigens. Because the 87-base-pair reads could not distinguish some IMGT-functional V segments, including TRBV6-2 and TRBV6-3, those segments were excluded. In both the original and validation cohorts, the classifier was reported to diagnose cytomegalovirus status with high specificity and sensitivity. According to a later analysis, most CMV-associated TCR beta chains appeared to be HLA-restricted, and the HLA associations seemed to be driven largely by CMV exposure. While some public TCRs were present in many individuals, most TCR sequences turned up only very rarely across donors. In a later analysis, HLA-associated TCR beta chains showed more clonal expansion and lower generation probabilities than non-associated chains that were equally common. Presence/absence analyses assumed roughly uniform sequencing depth across donors, an assumption that may not hold. In the study, about 150 TCR beta chains were listed as associated with cytomegalovirus. Several of the top co-occurrence clusters appeared to be linked to parvovirus B19, influenza, CMV and Epstein-Barr virus, according to a later analysis. Because HLA typing was missing for some donors at each locus, association tests included only the typed subset.

A word on this clone: Its antigen remains unidentified. Base qualities were left out, and no much larger clone turns up one base away.

Library preparation employed the immunoSEQ multiplex PCR assay. For the multiplex PCR, a mixture combining 60 forward primers for TCR Vbeta segments and 13 reverse primers for TCR Jbeta segments was used. The CDR3 region of rearranged TCR beta genes was amplified from genomic DNA by a multiplex PCR assay. Amplified TCR beta libraries were sequenced as 87-base-pair reads on the Illumina HiSeq System. From the authors' description of their analysis: Across the 600 to 700 repertoires, a later analysis counted 78 million or so unique TCR beta chains, 8.5 million to 12 million of which were shared by at least two donors. A nearest-neighbor algorithm error-corrected the raw reads and collapsed the reads into unique sequences, merging closely related sequences to remove PCR and sequencing errors. To assign V, D and J gene segments, CDR3 sequences were aligned to IMGT reference sequences. For a sequence to be retained, a match of at least six nucleotides to both a V gene segment and a J gene segment was required. Rearrangements were classified as productive when the CDR3 lacked stop codons and remained in frame with V and J, and all other rearrangements were classified as non-productive. CDR3 was defined according to IMGT convention as the region running from the second conserved V-encoded cysteine to the conserved J-encoded phenylalanine. Sequences without an unambiguous match to a single V gene segment were excluded from the earlier analysis of several hundred of the donors. An earlier analysis of fewer than 750 of the donors called V segments functional above 56.7% productive rearrangements and segregating when the between-donor standard deviation exceeded 5%. A statistical classification framework was built for diagnosing cytomegalovirus status from the catalog of TCR beta chain sequences. In a later analysis, V and J genes were assigned by comparing TCR nucleotide sequences against IMGT/GENE-DB human TR gene sequences. The TCRdist pipeline was used in a later analysis to assign CDR3 sequences and most-parsimonious VDJ recombination scenarios. In a later analysis, each TCR beta chain was defined by its CDR3 amino acid sequence together with its V-gene family, and reads without a unique V-gene family were excluded. A later analysis removed 592 highly shared, low-generation-probability nucleotide sequences to deal with suspected cross-contamination and a sequencing artifact. In a later analysis, a clonal expansion index for each public chain was calculated from normalized within-repertoire ranks of inferred template counts. Generation probabilities in a later analysis came from a VDJ recombination model fitted to out-of-frame rearrangements, and those results were checked against IGoR. In a later analysis, hypergeometric tests were used to score TCR-TCR, TCR-HLA and TCR-CMV co-occurrence, with a repertoire-size bias correction applied to TCR pairs. A later analysis estimated false discovery rates by permuting HLA or CMV assignments 20 times. In a later analysis, co-occurring TCRs were grouped with DBSCAN, and TCRdist sequence similarity was added when clustering was performed within HLA-allele-positive subsets. Co-occurrence clustering excluded repertoires with fewer than 30,000 or more than 120,000 public chains, plus five with anomalous nucleotide sharing. TCRdb provides this immuneACCESS table in a form limited to in-frame rearrangements. Some clones are lacking; in checked studies, under half of them reflect an unresolved V gene, and why the rest are absent is not known. For V, J and clone size, that table is used; D and trimming come from the DNA. Recorded for this sample are approximately 100,000 clones; around 80% of them occurred a single time. The top ten clones comprise over 1.1% of the sample.

The CDR3 runs 17 residues from the cysteine to the phenylalanine. Of the read, only the CDR3 DNA is kept; its 51 bases are in frame from base 1. After removal of 5 bases from V and 1 base from J, the junction retains 10 bases not matched to a gene. The germline V gene encodes CDR1 SEHNR and CDR2 FQNEAQ (reference sequence). The cohort comprised several hundred healthy bone marrow donors. Cohort members were all nominally healthy when sampled, although unrecorded immune exposures were likely present. The donor was CMV seronegative and was included in the group of several hundred seronegative cohort members. A peripheral blood sample was provided by each donor, and peripheral blood mononuclear cells were used for TCR beta sequencing. Genomic DNA was extracted from the blood cell samples with the Qiagen DNeasy Blood Extraction Kit.

The chain employs TRBV7-9 and TRBJ2-5, and TRBD1 matches 10 of the central bases. The source of this sequence is a man between 35 and 55 years old in good health and CMV-seronegative. Material for sequencing was PBMCs. The CDR3 in this case is CASSRRPGTGVQETQYF. The nucleotide sequence reads as follows: TGTGCCAGCAGCAGGCGTCCCGGGACAGGGGTCCAAGAGACCCAGTACTTC. Outside the CDR3, residues come from the reference TRBV7-9 and TRBJ2-5 proteins, so the full variable domain is: DTGVSQNPRHKITKRGQNVTFRCDPISEHNRLYWYRQTLGQGPEFLTYFQNEAQLEKSRLLSDRFSAERPKGSFSTLEIQRTEQGDSAMYLCASSRRPGTGVQETQYFGPGTRLLVL.